The rows below give T cell receptor beta chains drawn from one sample of a study of identical twins. TCRdb reprocessed the 5' RACE reads via MiXCR and lists one record per CDR3 protein. The sample shows 510,000 or so distinct CDR3 sequences, around 15% of them seen only once. The sample was also linked to a second study, of yellow fever vaccine responses in identical twins.

Sequenced input: CD4+ T cells sorted from blood. These receptors all stem from a woman younger than 35 in good health. Both conserved end residues are part of each CDR3. Each record gives: CDR3 DNA, CDR3 protein, clone size, V gene, J gene, D gene. The D gene is left open where the match is weak. Clone size, where shown, is once, few, many, or a class for clones that have expanded.

TGCGCCAGCAGCAGGGCGCTGGGAGGGGATACGCAGTATTTT	CASSRALGGDTQYF	few	TRBV5-1	TRBJ2-3	TRBD2
TGCGCCAGCAGCCACGCGGGAAAGGCGGCGAACACTGAAGCTTTCTTT	CASSHAGKAANTEAFF	many	TRBV5-1	TRBJ1-1	NA
TGCGCCAGCAGCCAAGATCCGGGACTAGCGGTCGAAGAGACCCAGTACTTC	CASSQDPGLAVEETQYF	few	TRBV4-1	TRBJ2-5	TRBD2
TGCAGTGCCCGCCGAGGAGGCCGAGGAGATACGCAGTATTTT	CSARRGGRGDTQYF	NA	TRBV20-1	TRBJ2-3	NA
TGTGCCAGCAGCCCCCCTGGGTTGGACAGGGGTGATACGCAGTATTTT	CASSPPGLDRGDTQYF	few	TRBV7-9	TRBJ2-3	TRBD1
TGCGCCAGCAGCCAACCAGGGAGAGCTTTCTTT	CASSQPGRAFF	NA	TRBV4-1	TRBJ1-1	NA
TGCGCCAGCAGCTCCGACTTCTACACGAGGGATGAGCAGTTCTTC	CASSSDFYTRDEQFF	few	TRBV5-1	TRBJ2-1	NA
TGTGCCATCAGTGAGTTCGCAGGGAGGACCGGAAACACCATATATTTT	CAISEFAGRTGNTIYF	NA	TRBV10-3	TRBJ1-3	NA
TGCAGCGTTGAACAGGTGGGACGTCTTCACACCTTC	CSVEQVGRLHTF	few	TRBV29-1	TRBJ1-2	NA
TGCGCCACCGCTCACGGGACAGGGCGTATCGATGAGCAGTTCTTC	CATAHGTGRIDEQFF	many	TRBV5-1	TRBJ2-1	TRBD1
TGCAGCGTTGAAGAGGTTTGGGGGAGGGCAGATACGCAGTATTTT	CSVEEVWGRADTQYF	few	TRBV29-1	TRBJ2-3	TRBD2
TGCGCCAGCAGCGCGCTCGTCTTGGACACTGAAGCTTTCTTT	CASSALVLDTEAFF	NA	TRBV5-1	TRBJ1-1	NA
TGTGCCAGCAGTCCCGGGACAGGGGAACGGTACACAGATACGCAGTATTTT	CASSPGTGERYTDTQYF	NA	TRBV27	TRBJ2-3	TRBD1
TGTGCCACCAGTGATTTGCTCTATGGCTACACCTTC	CATSDLLYGYTF	NA	TRBV24-1	TRBJ1-2	NA
TGCACCAGCAGAGCTAACAGGACCCAGTACTTC	CTSRANRTQYF	NA	TRBV5-1	TRBJ2-5	NA
TGTGCCAGCAGCCAAGTCCGCACCGGGGAGCTGTTTTTT	CASSQVRTGELFF	many	TRBV14	TRBJ2-2	NA
TGCAGTGCAAGCAGGGTAGTCTTACAAGAGACCCAGTACTTC	CSASRVVLQETQYF	NA	TRBV20-1	TRBJ2-5	NA
TGCAGTGCCGACGTGAGACTAGCGGGAGCCTCGGACAATGAGCAGTTCTTC	CSADVRLAGASDNEQFF	NA	TRBV20-1	TRBJ2-1	TRBD2
TGTGCCAGCAGCTTAGGAACCATGAATGAAAAACTGTTTTTT	CASSLGTMNEKLFF	NA	TRBV7-9	TRBJ1-4	NA
TGTGCCACCAGAGGACAGTCCAATGAGCAGTTCTTC	CATRGQSNEQFF	few	TRBV24-1	TRBJ2-1	NA
TGTGCCTGTCGCGGGAGGCCTGGAGGTACAGATACGCAGTATTTT	CACRGRPGGTDTQYF	many	TRBV2	TRBJ2-3	TRBD2
TGTGCCAGCAGTCCACAGGGGGCTCCTGAGCAGTTCTTC	CASSPQGAPEQFF	NA	TRBV2	TRBJ2-1	TRBD1
TGTGCCAGCAGTTTTAGCAGGGGGCTCGCGGAGACCCAGTACTTC	CASSFSRGLAETQYF	NA	TRBV12-3/TRBV12-4	TRBJ2-5	TRBD1
TGCGCCAGCAGCGCAACAGGGGGCGAGGTTGAAGCTTTCTTT	CASSATGGEVEAFF	few	TRBV5-1	TRBJ1-1	TRBD1
TGTGCCAGCAGCTTATTATGGGGGCAGTACACTGAAGCTTTCTTT	CASSLLWGQYTEAFF	NA	TRBV11-2	TRBJ1-1	NA
TGTGCCAGCAGCTTAGGGGAGAATACGTACCAAGAGACCCAGTACTTC	CASSLGENTYQETQYF	NA	TRBV7-9	TRBJ2-5	NA
TGTGCCACCCTAGGCAATGAGCAGTTCTTC	CATLGNEQFF	few	TRBV7-9	TRBJ2-1	NA